This TCR beta chain was retrieved from a study of T cell repertoires in cytomegalovirus infection. Overall study context: Matching HLA type and CMV infection were both indicated by public TCR beta signatures.

Comment on this clonotype: Its target is not known.

Trimming removed 0 bases at V and 2 bases at J, with 9 bases between. Looked up from germline, CDR1 is MNHNS and CDR2 is SASEGT. The CDR3 length is 15 residues. Each CDR3 protein is one row after TCRdb ran MiXCR on the reads. The repertoire has about 700,000 distinct CDR3 sequences, roughly 36% of them found once; the top ten carry about 20%. Broader study findings: The ex vivo response was dominated by HLA-C-restricted CMV-specific TCR beta clonotypes.

This clonotype originated in a human donor in good health (CMV status not recorded). Some clones in this sample may be carry-over from other donors' samples. This sequence joins TRBV6-1 and TRBJ2-3; possible D gene TRBD2, 5 bases. Source: cultured PBMCs, taken from culture after CMV antigen stimulation. CDR3 sequence reads: CASSEAWEPTDTQYF. CDR3 DNA: TGTGCCAGCAGTGAAGCGTGGGAGCCCACAGATACGCAGTATTTT.